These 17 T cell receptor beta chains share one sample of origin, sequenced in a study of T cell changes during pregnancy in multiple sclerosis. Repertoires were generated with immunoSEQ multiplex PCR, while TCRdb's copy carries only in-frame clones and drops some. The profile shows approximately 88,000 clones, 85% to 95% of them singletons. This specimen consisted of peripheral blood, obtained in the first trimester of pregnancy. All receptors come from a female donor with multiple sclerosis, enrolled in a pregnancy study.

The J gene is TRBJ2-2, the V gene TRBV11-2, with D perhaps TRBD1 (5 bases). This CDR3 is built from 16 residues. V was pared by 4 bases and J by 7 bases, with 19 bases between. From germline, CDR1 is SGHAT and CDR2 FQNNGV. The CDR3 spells CASSSFRWGTNGELFF. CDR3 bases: TGTGCCAGCAGCTCCTTTCGATGGGGCACGAACGGGGAGCTGTTTTTT. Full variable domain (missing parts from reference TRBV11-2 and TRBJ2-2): EAGVAQSPRYKIIEKRQSVAFWCNPISGHATLYWYQQILGQGPKLLIQFQNNGVVDDSQLPKDRFSAERLKGVDSTLKIQPAKLEDSAVYLCASSSFRWGTNGELFFGEGSRLTVL.

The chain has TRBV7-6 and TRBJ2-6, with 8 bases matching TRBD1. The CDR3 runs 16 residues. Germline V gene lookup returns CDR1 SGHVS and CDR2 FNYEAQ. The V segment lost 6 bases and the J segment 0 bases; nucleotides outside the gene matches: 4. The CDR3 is CASSWDRNSGANVLTF. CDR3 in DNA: TGTGCCAGCAGTTGGGACAGGAACTCTGGGGCCAACGTCCTGACTTTC.

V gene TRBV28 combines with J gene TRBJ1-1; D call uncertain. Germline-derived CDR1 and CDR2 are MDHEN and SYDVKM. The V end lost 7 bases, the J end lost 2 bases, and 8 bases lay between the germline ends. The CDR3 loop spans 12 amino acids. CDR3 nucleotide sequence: TGTGCCAGCAACACAGTTAACACTGAAGCTTTCTTT. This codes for CASNTVNTEAFF.

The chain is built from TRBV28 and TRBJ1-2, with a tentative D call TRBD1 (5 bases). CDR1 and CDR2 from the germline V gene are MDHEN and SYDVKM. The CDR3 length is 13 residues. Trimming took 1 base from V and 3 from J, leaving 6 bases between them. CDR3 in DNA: TGTGCCAGCAGTTTATCGGGGGACTATGGCTACACCTTC. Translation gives CASSLSGDYGYTF.

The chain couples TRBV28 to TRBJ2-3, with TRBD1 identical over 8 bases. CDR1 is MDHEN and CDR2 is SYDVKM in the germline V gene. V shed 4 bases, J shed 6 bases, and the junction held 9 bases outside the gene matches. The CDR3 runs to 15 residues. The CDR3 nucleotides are TGTGCCAGCAGTTCGACAGGGGTTATTTCGGATACGCAGTATTTT. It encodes CASSSTGVISDTQYF. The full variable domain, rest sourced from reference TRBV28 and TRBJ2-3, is DVKVTQSSRYLVKRTGEKVFLECVQDMDHENMFWYRQDPGLGLRLIYFSYDVKMKEKGDIPEGYSVSREKKERFSLILESASTNQTSMYLCASSSTGVISDTQYFGPGTRLTVL.

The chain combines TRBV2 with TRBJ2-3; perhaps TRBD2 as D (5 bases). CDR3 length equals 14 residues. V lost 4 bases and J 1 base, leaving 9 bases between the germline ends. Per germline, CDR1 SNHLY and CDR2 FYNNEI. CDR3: CASSGVGGTDTQYF. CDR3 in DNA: TGTGCCAGCAGTGGAGTCGGGGGCACAGATACGCAGTATTTT.

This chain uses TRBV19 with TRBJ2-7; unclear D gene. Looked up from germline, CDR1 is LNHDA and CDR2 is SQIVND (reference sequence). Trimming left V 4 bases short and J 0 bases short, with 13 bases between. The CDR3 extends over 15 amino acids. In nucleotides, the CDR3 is TGTGCCAGTAGTACCGTGGCAGGCAGCTCCTACGAGCAGTACTTC. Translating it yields CASSTVAGSSYEQYF.

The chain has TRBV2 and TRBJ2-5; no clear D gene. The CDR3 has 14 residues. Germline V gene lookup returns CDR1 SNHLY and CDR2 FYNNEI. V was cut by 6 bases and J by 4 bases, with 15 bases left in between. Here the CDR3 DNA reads TGTGCCAGCAGAGATCCGGCCGAGCGAGAGACCCAGTACTTC. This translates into CASRDPAERETQYF.

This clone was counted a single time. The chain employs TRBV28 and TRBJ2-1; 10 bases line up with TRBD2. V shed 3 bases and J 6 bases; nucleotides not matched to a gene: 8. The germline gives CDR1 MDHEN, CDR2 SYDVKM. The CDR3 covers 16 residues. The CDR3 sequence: CASSFGGGLAANEQFF. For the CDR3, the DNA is TGTGCCAGCAGTTTTGGAGGCGGACTAGCGGCCAATGAGCAGTTCTTC.

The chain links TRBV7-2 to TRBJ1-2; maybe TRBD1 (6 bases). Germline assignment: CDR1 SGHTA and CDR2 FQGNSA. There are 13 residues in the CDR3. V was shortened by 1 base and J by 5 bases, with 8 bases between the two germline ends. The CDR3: CASSLGTEYGYTF. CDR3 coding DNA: TGTGCCAGCAGCTTAGGGACAGAGTATGGCTACACCTTC.

The CDR3 DNA is TGTGCCAGCAGCTTGGGAGGGGGCAGTCAGCCCCAGCATTTT. Protein product: CASSLGGGSQPQHF. The chain uses TRBV5-4 and TRBJ1-5, with TRBD1 identical over 7 bases. Per the germline V gene, CDR1 is SGHNT and CDR2 is YYREEE (reference sequence). This CDR3 spans 14 amino acids. Losses at the gene ends were 0 bases for V and 6 bases for J; bases not matched to a gene: 3.

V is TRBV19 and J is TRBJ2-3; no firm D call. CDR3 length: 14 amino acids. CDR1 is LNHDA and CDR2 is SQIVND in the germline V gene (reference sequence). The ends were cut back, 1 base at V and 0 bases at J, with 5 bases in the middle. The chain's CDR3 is CASSIGGSTDTQYF. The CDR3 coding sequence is TGTGCCAGTAGTATAGGTGGCAGCACAGATACGCAGTATTTT.

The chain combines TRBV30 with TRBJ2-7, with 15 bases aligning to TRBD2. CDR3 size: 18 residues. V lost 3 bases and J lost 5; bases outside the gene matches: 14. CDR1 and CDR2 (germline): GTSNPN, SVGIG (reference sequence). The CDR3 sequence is CAWRMGLAGGVIPDEQYF. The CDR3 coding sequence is TGTGCCTGGAGAATGGGACTAGCGGGAGGCGTCATTCCCGACGAGCAGTACTTC.

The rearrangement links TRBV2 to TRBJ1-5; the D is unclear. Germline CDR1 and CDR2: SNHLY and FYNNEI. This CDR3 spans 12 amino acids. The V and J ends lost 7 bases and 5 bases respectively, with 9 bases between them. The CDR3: CASTGGDQPQHF. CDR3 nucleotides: TGTGCCAGCACCGGCGGGGATCAGCCCCAGCATTTT.

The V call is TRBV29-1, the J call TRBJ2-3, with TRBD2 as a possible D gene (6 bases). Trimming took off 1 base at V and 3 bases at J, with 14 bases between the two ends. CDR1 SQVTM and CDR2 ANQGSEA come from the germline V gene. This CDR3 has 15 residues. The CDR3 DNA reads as TGCAGCGTTGAAGCAAGCGGAGGAGGGACAGATACGCAGTATTTT. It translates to CSVEASGGGTDTQYF.

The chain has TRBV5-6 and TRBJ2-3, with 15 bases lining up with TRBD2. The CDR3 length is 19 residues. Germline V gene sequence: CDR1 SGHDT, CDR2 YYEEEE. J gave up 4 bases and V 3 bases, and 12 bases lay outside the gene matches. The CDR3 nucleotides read TGTGCCAGCAGCTCTCCGGGACTAGCGGGAGGACTCCTCCCAGATACGCAGTATTTT. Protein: CASSSPGLAGGLLPDTQYF.

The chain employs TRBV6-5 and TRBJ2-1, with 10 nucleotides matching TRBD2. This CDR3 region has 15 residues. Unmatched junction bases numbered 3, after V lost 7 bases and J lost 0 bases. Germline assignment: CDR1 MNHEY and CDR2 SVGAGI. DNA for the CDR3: TGTGCCAGCACTAGCGGGAGTTACTCCTACAATGAGCAGTTCTTC. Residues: CASTSGSYSYNEQFF.